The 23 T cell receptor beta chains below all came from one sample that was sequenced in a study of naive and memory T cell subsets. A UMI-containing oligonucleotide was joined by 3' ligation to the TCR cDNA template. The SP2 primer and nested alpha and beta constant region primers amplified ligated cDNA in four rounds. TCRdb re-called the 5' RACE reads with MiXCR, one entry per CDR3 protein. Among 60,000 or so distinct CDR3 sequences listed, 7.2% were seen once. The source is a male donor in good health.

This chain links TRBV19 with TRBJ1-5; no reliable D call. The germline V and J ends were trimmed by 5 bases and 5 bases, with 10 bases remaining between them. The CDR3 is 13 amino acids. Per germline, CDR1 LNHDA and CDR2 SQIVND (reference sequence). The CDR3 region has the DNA TGTGCCAGTAGTCTTCGTCTAGATCAGCCCCAGCATTTT. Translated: CASSLRLDQPQHF.

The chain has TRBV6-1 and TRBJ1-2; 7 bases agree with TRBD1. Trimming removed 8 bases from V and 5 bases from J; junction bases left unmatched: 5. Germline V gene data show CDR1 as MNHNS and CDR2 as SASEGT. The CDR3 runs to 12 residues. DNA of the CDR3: TGTGCCAGCTTCGGACAGGAGTATGGCTACACCTTC. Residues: CASFGQEYGYTF.

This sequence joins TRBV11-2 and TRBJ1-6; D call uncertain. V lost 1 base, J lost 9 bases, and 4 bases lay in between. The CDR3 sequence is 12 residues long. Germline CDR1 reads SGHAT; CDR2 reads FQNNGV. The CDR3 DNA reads TGTGCCAGCAGCTTAGGTCGTTCACCCCTCCACTTT. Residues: CASSLGRSPLHF.

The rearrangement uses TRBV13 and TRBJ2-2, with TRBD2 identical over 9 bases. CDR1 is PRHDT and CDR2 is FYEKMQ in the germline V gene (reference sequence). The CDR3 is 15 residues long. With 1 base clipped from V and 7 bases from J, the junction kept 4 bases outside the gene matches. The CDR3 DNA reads TGTGCCAGCAGCTTAGAGCGGGAGGTGTTCGGGGAGCTGTTTTTT. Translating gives CASSLEREVFGELFF.

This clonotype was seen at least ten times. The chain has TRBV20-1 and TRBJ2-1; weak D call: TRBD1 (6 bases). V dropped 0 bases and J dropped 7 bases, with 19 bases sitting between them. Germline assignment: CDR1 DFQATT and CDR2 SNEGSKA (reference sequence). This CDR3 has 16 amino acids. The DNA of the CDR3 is TGCAGTGCTAGAGACCCTCGGCCCTACAGGGAAAATGAGCAGTTCTTC. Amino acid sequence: CSARDPRPYRENEQFF.

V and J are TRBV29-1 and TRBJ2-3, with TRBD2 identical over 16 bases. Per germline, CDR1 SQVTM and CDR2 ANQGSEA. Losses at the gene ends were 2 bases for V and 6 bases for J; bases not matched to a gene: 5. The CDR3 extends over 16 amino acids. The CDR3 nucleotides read TGCAGCGTTGAATGGGGACTAGCGGGGGGGTCGGATACGCAGTATTTT. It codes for CSVEWGLAGGSDTQYF.

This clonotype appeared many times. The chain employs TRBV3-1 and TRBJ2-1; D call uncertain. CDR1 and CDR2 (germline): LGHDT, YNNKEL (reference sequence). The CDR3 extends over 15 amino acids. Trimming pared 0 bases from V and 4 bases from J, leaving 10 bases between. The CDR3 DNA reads TGTGCCAGCAGCCAAGATGGTAGCCCGTACAATGAGCAGTTCTTC. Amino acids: CASSQDGSPYNEQFF.

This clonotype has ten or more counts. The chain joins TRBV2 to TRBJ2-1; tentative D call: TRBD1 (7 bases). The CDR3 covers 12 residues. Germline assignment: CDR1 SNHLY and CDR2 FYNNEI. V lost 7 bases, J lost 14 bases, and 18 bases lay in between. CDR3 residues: CASNFNGRGEFF. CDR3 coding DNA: TGTGCCAGCAACTTTAACGGCAGGGGGGAGTTCTTC. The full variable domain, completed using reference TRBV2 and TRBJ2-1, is EPEVTQTPSHQVTQMGQEVILRCVPISNHLYFYWYRQILGQKVEFLVSFYNNEISEKSEIFDDQFSVERPDGSNFTLKIRSTKLEDSAMYFCASNFNGRGEFFGPGTRLTVL.

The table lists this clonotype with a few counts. CDR3 sequence reads: CASGLVGRVAGQGRTF. The CDR3 region has the DNA TGTGCTAGTGGTTTGGTCGGGCGTGTGGCGGGACAGGGAAGGACCTTC. V and J are TRBV12-5 and TRBJ1-2; TRBD1 matches at 9 bases. CDR3 length: 16 residues. Germline V gives CDR1 LGHNT, CDR2 FRNRAP. Trimming cost V 0 bases and J 14 bases; bases outside gene matches: 16.

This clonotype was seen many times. DNA of the CDR3: TGCAGCCAACTAGGAGGAAATACGCAGTATTTT. It yields the protein CSQLGGNTQYF. The chain joins TRBV20-1 to TRBJ2-3, with D possibly matching TRBD2 (5 bases). The germline gives CDR1 DFQATT, CDR2 SNEGSKA (reference sequence). The CDR3 is 11 residues long.

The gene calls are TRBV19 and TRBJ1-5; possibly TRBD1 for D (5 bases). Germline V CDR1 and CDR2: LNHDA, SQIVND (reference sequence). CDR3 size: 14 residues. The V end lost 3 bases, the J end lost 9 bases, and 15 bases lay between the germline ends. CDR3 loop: CASSMAGHTPPQHF. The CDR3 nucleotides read TGTGCCAGTAGTATGGCGGGGCATACTCCGCCCCAGCATTTT.

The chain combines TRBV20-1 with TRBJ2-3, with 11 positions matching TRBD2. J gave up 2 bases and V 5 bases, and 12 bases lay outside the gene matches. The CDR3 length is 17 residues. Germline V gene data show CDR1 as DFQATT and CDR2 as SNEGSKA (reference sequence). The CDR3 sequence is CSASTERLAGITDTQYF. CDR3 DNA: TGCAGTGCTTCCACTGAACGACTAGCGGGGATCACAGATACGCAGTATTTT.

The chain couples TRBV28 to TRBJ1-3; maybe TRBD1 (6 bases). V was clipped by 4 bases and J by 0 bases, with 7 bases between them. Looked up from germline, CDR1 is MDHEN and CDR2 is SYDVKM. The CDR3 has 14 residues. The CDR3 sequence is CASSWTASGNTIYF. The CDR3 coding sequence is TGTGCCAGCAGTTGGACAGCCTCTGGAAACACCATATATTTT. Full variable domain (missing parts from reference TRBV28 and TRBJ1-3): DVKVTQSSRYLVKRTGEKVFLECVQDMDHENMFWYRQDPGLGLRLIYFSYDVKMKEKGDIPEGYSVSREKKERFSLILESASTNQTSMYLCASSWTASGNTIYFGEGSWLTVV.

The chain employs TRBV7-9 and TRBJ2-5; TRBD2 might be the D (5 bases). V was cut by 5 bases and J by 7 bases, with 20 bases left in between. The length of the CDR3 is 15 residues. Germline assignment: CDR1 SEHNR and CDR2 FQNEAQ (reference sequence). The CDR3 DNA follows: TGTGCCAGCAGCGCGCGCTTACTAGAACCGGCGACCCAGTACTTC. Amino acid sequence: CASSARLLEPATQYF. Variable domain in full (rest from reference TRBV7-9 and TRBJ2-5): DTGVSQNPRHKITKRGQNVTFRCDPISEHNRLYWYRQTLGQGPEFLTYFQNEAQLEKSRLLSDRFSAERPKGSFSTLEIQRTEQGDSAMYLCASSARLLEPATQYFGPGTRLLVL.

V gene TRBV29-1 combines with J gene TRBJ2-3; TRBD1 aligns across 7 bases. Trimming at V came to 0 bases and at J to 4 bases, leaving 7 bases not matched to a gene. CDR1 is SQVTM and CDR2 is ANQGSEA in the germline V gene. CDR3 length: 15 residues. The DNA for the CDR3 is TGCAGCGTTGAAGATTTTCCCGACAGGGCAGATACGCAGTATTTT. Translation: CSVEDFPDRADTQYF.

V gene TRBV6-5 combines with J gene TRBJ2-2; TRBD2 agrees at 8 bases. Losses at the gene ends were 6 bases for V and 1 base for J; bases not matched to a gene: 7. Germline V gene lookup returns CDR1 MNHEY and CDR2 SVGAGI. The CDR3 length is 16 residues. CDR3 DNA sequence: TGTGCCAGCAGCCGAAGCGGGGGAAGGAACACCGGGGAGCTGTTTTTT. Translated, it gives CASSRSGGRNTGELFF.

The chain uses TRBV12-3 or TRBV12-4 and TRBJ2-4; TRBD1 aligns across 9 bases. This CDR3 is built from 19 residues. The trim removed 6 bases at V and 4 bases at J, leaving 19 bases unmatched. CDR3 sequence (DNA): TGTGCCAGCAGCCGAGGACAGGGGAAATCCCAGGGGAAGAAAAACATTCAGTACTTC. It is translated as CASSRGQGKSQGKKNIQYF.

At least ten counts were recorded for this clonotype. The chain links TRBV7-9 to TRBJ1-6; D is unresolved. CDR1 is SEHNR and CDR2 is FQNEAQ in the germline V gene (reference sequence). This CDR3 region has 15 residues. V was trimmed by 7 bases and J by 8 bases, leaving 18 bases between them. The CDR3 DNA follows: TGTGCCAGCACCCGCCGGGCAGACAACTATTCACCCCTCCACTTT. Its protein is CASTRRADNYSPLHF.

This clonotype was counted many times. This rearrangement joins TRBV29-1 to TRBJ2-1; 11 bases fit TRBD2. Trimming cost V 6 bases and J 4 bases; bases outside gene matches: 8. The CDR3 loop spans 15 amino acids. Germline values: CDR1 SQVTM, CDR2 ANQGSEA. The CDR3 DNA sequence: TGCAGCGTGGGGACTAGCGGAACACCATACAATGAGCAGTTCTTC. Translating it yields CSVGTSGTPYNEQFF.

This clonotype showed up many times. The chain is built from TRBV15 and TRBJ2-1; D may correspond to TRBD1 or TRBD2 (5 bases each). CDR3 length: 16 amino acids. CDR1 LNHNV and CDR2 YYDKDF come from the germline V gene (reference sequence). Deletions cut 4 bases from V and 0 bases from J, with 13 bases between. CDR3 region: CATSKTRDHSYNEQFF. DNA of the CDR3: TGTGCCACCAGCAAAACCCGGGACCACTCCTACAATGAGCAGTTCTTC. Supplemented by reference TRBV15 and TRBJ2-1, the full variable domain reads DAMVIQNPRYQVTQFGKPVTLSCSQTLNHNVMYWYQQKSSQAPKLLFHYYDKDFNNEADTPDNFQSRRPNTSFCFLDIRSPGLGDTAMYLCATSKTRDHSYNEQFFGPGTRLTVL.

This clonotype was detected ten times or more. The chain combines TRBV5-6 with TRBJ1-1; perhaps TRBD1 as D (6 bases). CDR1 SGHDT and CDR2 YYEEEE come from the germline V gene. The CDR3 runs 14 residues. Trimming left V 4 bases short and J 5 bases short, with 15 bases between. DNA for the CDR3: TGTGCCAGCAGCGCGGACAGACTGAGGACTGAAGCTTTCTTT. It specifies CASSADRLRTEAFF.

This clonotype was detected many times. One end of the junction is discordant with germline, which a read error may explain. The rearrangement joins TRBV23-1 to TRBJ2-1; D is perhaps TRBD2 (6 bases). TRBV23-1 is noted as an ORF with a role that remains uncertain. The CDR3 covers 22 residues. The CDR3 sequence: CASSQPDSTSTRVWRRTNEQFF. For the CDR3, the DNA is TGTGCCAGCAGTCAACCCGACTCGACTAGTACCCGCGTCTGGAGGCGGACAAATGAGCAGTTCTTC.

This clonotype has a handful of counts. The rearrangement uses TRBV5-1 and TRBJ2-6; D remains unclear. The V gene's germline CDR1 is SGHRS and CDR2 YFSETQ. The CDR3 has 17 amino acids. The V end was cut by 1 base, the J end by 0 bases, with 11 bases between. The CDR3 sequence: CASSLRSVSSGANVLTF. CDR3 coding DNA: TGCGCCAGCAGCTTGAGATCGGTCAGCTCTGGGGCCAACGTCCTGACTTTC.